The rows below give T cell receptor beta chains drawn from one sample of a study of OX40 agonist ivuxolimab in advanced cancers. TCRdb's table, derived via immunoSEQ multiplex PCR, lists solely in-frame clones and lacks some. Of tens of thousands of clones listed, almost 90% are singletons. The sample was CD4+ or CD8+ T cells sorted from blood, taken in a trial of the OX40 agonist ivuxolimab. Source of these receptors: an adult with an advanced solid tumor such as melanoma, head and neck, liver or kidney cancer. Each CDR3 is given with its conserved first and last residue. Fields, in order: clone size, V gene, J gene, D gene, CDR3 protein, CDR3 DNA. A D gene is named only where the DNA matches it firmly. Rows may omit the clone size; those that give it use once, few, many or a size class.

-,TRBV19,TRBJ2-7,-,CASSINGVYEQYF,TGTGCCAGTAGTATTAACGGGGTATACGAGCAGTACTTC
-,TRBV28,TRBJ2-7,TRBD1,CASKGLGQGYYEQYF,TGTGCCAGCAAGGGCTTGGGACAGGGTTACTACGAGCAGTACTTC
-,TRBV30,TRBJ1-2,-,CAWSTGWRRGYTF,TGTGCCTGGAGCACAGGGTGGAGACGTGGCTACACCTTC
-,TRBV4-1,TRBJ2-3,-,CASSQDEDWSDTQYF,TGCGCCAGCAGCCAAGATGAGGACTGGTCGGATACGCAGTATTTT
-,TRBV5-1,TRBJ1-4,-,CASSYRALANEKLFF,TGCGCCAGCAGTTACAGGGCGCTGGCGAATGAAAAACTGTTTTTT
once,TRBV6-1,TRBJ2-2,-,CASSEIVTGELFF,TGTGCCAGCAGTGAAATTGTGACCGGGGAGCTGTTTTTT
-,TRBV5-6,TRBJ2-7,-,CASSLGQGVDEQYF,TGTGCCAGCAGCTTGGGCCAGGGTGTGGACGAGCAGTACTTC
-,TRBV15,TRBJ2-7,-,CATSQEDRSYEQYF,TGTGCCACCAGTCAGGAGGACAGAAGCTACGAGCAGTACTTC
-,TRBV4-1,TRBJ2-5,TRBD2,CASSQQRTSGNQETQYF,TGCGCCAGCAGCCAACAGCGGACTAGCGGGAACCAAGAGACCCAGTACTTC
-,TRBV4-1,TRBJ2-7,TRBD2,CASSQLAANSYEQYF,TGCGCCAGCAGCCAGCTAGCGGCAAACTCCTACGAGCAGTACTTC
-,TRBV19,TRBJ2-7,TRBD1,CASSISPGQVSGEQYF,TGTGCCAGTAGTATAAGTCCGGGACAGGTGTCTGGCGAGCAGTACTTC
-,TRBV7-7,TRBJ1-2,-,CACKLNSGPPVCGYTF,TGTGCCTGTAAACTGAATTCCGGGCCGCCTGTCTGTGGCTACACCTTC
-,TRBV18,TRBJ2-7,TRBD1,CASSPSPDRVYEQYF,TGTGCCAGCTCACCTAGCCCGGACAGGGTTTACGAGCAGTACTTC
-,TRBV28,TRBJ2-5,-,CASSPPRETQYF,TGTGCCAGCAGTCCCCCGAGGGAGACCCAGTACTTC
-,TRBV28,TRBJ1-5,-,CASIQSGGVNQPQHF,TGTGCCAGCATTCAGTCCGGGGGCGTCAATCAGCCCCAGCATTTT
-,TRBV5-1,TRBJ2-1,TRBD2,CASSLEASGRASYEQFF,TGCGCCAGCAGCTTGGAGGCTAGCGGGAGGGCTTCATATGAGCAGTTCTTC
-,TRBV4-1,TRBJ2-3,TRBD1,CASSQETGQGVQDTQYF,TGCGCCAGCAGCCAGGAGACGGGACAGGGGGTTCAAGATACGCAGTATTTT
-,TRBV4-1,TRBJ1-1,-,CASSTLPNMNTEAFF,TGCGCCAGCAGTACCCTTCCGAACATGAACACTGAAGCTTTCTTT
-,TRBV2,TRBJ2-6,-,CASKSGGANVLTF,TGTGCCAGCAAGTCCGGAGGGGCCAACGTCCTGACTTTC
-,TRBV4-1,TRBJ1-6,TRBD1,CASSRRDRDLWGNSPLHF,TGCGCCAGCAGCCGACGGGACAGGGACCTTTGGGGTAATTCACCCCTCCACTTT
once,TRBV14,TRBJ2-7,-,CASSQDRPLSSYEQYF,TGTGCCAGCAGCCAAGACCGACCCTTAAGCTCCTACGAGCAGTACTTC
-,TRBV5-4,TRBJ2-7,TRBD2,CASSFGLAGGPTSYEQYF,TGTGCCAGCAGCTTTGGACTAGCGGGAGGGCCTACGTCCTACGAGCAGTACTTC
-,TRBV10-3,TRBJ2-7,-,CAISDTSYEQYF,TGTGCCATCAGTGACACTTCCTACGAGCAGTACTTC
-,TRBV27,TRBJ2-2,-,CASSPLDSNTGELFF,TGTGCCAGCAGTCCCCTGGACAGTAACACCGGGGAGCTGTTTTTT
-,TRBV6-6,TRBJ1-1,-,CASSMGGGFANTEAFF,TGTGCCAGCAGTATGGGGGGGGGTTTTGCGAACACTGAAGCTTTCTTT
once,TRBV5-1,TRBJ2-1,TRBD2,CASSLGVAGGPDNEQFF,TGCGCCAGCAGCCTTGGGGTAGCGGGAGGGCCGGATAATGAGCAGTTCTTC
-,TRBV16,TRBJ2-7,TRBD1,CASSLDYRGSVPYEQYF,TGTGCCAGCAGCTTAGATTACAGGGGGTCTGTCCCCTACGAGCAGTACTTC
-,TRBV19,TRBJ2-1,TRBD1,CASSTIRDSNNEQFF,TGTGCCAGTAGTACGATCCGGGACAGTAACAATGAGCAGTTCTTC